Listed below are T cell receptor beta chains from one sample, sequenced in a study of CD8+CD57+ T cells in acquired aplastic anemia. Using its own MiXCR run on the reads, TCRdb lists one record per CDR3 protein. The sample lists roughly 81,000 distinct CDR3 sequences; less than 60% were seen once. The sequenced material came from sorted CD4+, CD8+, or CD8+CD57+ T cells (not recorded which) from PBMCs. Receptors originate from a human donor in good health, serving as a control. Each CDR3 is given with its conserved first and last residue. D genes are given only for firm matches. Not every row has a clone size; where given, it reads once, few, many or a size class.

D: TRBD2; J: TRBJ2-7; V: TRBV11-2; length: 16; size: -; CDR3: CANDRLAGDLSYEQYF; DNA: TGTGCCAATGACAGACTAGCGGGGGACCTTTCCTACGAGCAGTACTTC
D: TRBD1; J: TRBJ2-7; V: TRBV20-1; length: 14; size: many; CDR3: CSASSGQGPYEQYF; DNA: TGCAGTGCTTCCAGCGGACAGGGGCCGTACGAGCAGTACTTC
D: TRBD2; J: TRBJ2-7; V: TRBV5-4; length: 15; size: few; CDR3: CASSASGTRTSEQYF; DNA: TGTGCCAGCAGCGCATCCGGGACTAGAACATCCGAGCAGTACTTC
D: -; J: TRBJ1-1; V: TRBV9; length: 14; size: many; CDR3: CASSARSTNTEAFF; DNA: TGTGCCAGCAGCGCCCGTTCTACGAACACTGAAGCTTTCTTT
D: TRBD2; J: TRBJ2-3; V: TRBV2; length: 16; size: -; CDR3: CASSEQTSGFTDTQYF; DNA: TGTGCCAGCAGTGAACAGACTAGCGGATTCACAGATACGCAGTATTTT
D: -; J: TRBJ1-2; V: TRBV9; length: 14; size: -; CDR3: CASSVGGSNYGYTF; DNA: TGTGCCAGCAGCGTAGGGGGCTCTAACTATGGCTACACCTTC
D: -; J: TRBJ2-7; V: TRBV2; length: 11; size: many; CDR3: CASSETYEQYF; DNA: TGTGCCAGCAGCGAAACCTACGAGCAGTACTTC
D: TRBD1; J: TRBJ2-5; V: TRBV6-5; length: 15; size: -; CDR3: CASSYGTGLEETQYF; DNA: TGTGCCAGCAGTTACGGGACAGGGCTTGAAGAGACCCAGTACTTC
D: TRBD1; J: TRBJ1-2; V: TRBV10-3; length: 14; size: few; CDR3: CAISESGQGYGYTF; DNA: TGTGCCATCAGTGAGTCAGGACAGGGGTATGGCTACACCTTC
D: -; J: TRBJ2-7; V: TRBV7-2; length: 14; size: -; CDR3: CASGLARGVGEQYF; DNA: TGTGCCAGCGGCTTAGCACGCGGAGTAGGCGAGCAGTACTTC
D: TRBD2; J: TRBJ2-5; V: TRBV7-8; length: 17; size: many; CDR3: CASSRYLAGGRQETQYF; DNA: TGTGCCAGCAGCCGATACTTAGCGGGAGGGCGGCAAGAGACCCAGTACTTC
D: -; J: TRBJ1-1; V: TRBV10-2; length: 14; size: -; CDR3: CATTGTIFNTEAFF; DNA: TGCGCCACTACGGGGACGATCTTTAACACTGAAGCTTTCTTT
D: -; J: TRBJ1-1; V: TRBV30; length: 13; size: few; CDR3: CAWIRRPNKRAFF; DNA: TGTGCCTGGATCCGGCGTCCGAACAAGAGAGCTTTCTTT
D: TRBD1; J: TRBJ2-7; V: TRBV29-1; length: 15; size: many; CDR3: CSVDALGQGAHEQYF; DNA: TGCAGCGTTGATGCTTTGGGACAGGGGGCGCACGAGCAGTACTTC
D: -; J: TRBJ1-5; V: TRBV27; length: 12; size: -; CDR3: CASSPAGQPQHF; DNA: TGTGCCAGCAGTCCCGCCGGCCAGCCCCAGCATTTT
D: -; J: TRBJ1-2; V: TRBV12-3/TRBV12-4; length: 12; size: -; CDR3: CATAPIGYGYTF; DNA: TGTGCCACTGCTCCAATCGGCTATGGCTACACCTTC
D: -; J: TRBJ1-1; V: TRBV4-2; length: 16; size: -; CDR3: CASSPSRGIGGTEAFF; DNA: TGTGCCAGCAGCCCTTCCCGGGGCATTGGGGGCACTGAAGCTTTCTTT
D: TRBD2; J: TRBJ2-3; V: TRBV7-8; length: 15; size: -; CDR3: CASSLRSAGEDTQYF; DNA: TGTGCCAGCAGCTTACGGTCAGCGGGGGAGGATACGCAGTATTTT
D: TRBD1; J: TRBJ1-3; V: TRBV9; length: 16; size: -; CDR3: CASSALQGATGNTIYF; DNA: TGTGCCAGCAGCGCACTACAGGGGGCGACTGGAAACACCATATATTTT
D: -; J: TRBJ1-2; V: TRBV6-1; length: 15; size: many; CDR3: CASTGEVSLLNGYTF; DNA: TGTGCCAGCACTGGGGAGGTTTCCTTACTCAATGGCTACACCTTC
D: TRBD1; J: TRBJ2-3; V: TRBV25-1; length: 14; size: -; CDR3: CASSYRGRSDTQYF; DNA: TGTGCCAGCAGTTACAGGGGGCGCTCAGATACGCAGTATTTT
D: TRBD1; J: TRBJ1-2; V: TRBV15; length: 13; size: -; CDR3: CATSSGQGYGYTF; DNA: TGTGCCACCAGCAGCGGACAGGGGTATGGCTACACCTTC
D: TRBD2; J: TRBJ2-5; V: TRBV6-5; length: 16; size: -; CDR3: CASSYRKGLVKETQYF; DNA: TGTGCCAGCAGTTACCGGAAGGGACTAGTGAAAGAGACCCAGTACTTC
D: TRBD1; J: TRBJ2-5; V: TRBV29-1; length: 14; size: few; CDR3: CSVETDRGQETQYF; DNA: TGCAGCGTTGAGACGGACAGGGGACAAGAGACCCAGTACTTC
D: -; J: TRBJ2-7; V: TRBV5-1; length: 15; size: few; CDR3: CASSSGGIFSYEQYF; DNA: TGCGCCAGCAGCTCCGGAGGGATTTTCTCCTACGAGCAGTACTTC
D: -; J: TRBJ2-5; V: TRBV7-2; length: 11; size: -; CDR3: CASSSAETQYF; DNA: TGTGCCAGCAGCTCCGCAGAGACCCAGTACTTC
D: TRBD2; J: TRBJ2-7; V: TRBV11-2; length: 13; size: -; CDR3: CASRHGGGYEQYF; DNA: TGTGCCAGCAGACACGGGGGGGGTTACGAGCAGTACTTC
D: TRBD1; J: TRBJ1-6; V: TRBV2; length: 15; size: -; CDR3: CASMEAGGLISPLHF; DNA: TGTGCCAGCATGGAGGCAGGGGGCTTGATTTCACCCCTCCACTTT
D: -; J: TRBJ2-2; V: TRBV20-1; length: 14; size: many; CDR3: CSARSSRNTGELFF; DNA: TGCAGTGCTAGATCGAGCAGAAACACCGGGGAGCTGTTTTTT
D: TRBD2; J: TRBJ2-7; V: TRBV2; length: 16; size: -; CDR3: CASTRLAGDLSYEQYF; DNA: TGTGCCAGCACTCGACTAGCGGGGGACCTTTCCTACGAGCAGTACTTC
D: -; J: TRBJ2-1; V: TRBV29-1; length: 13; size: -; CDR3: CGVGRGGTYEQFF; DNA: TGCGGCGTTGGCCGCGGCGGGACCTACGAGCAGTTCTTC
D: -; J: TRBJ1-4; V: TRBV7-9; length: 12; size: -; CDR3: CASSFSNEKLFF; DNA: TGTGCCAGCAGCTTTTCAAATGAAAAACTGTTTTTT
D: -; J: TRBJ1-2; V: TRBV16; length: 13; size: few; CDR3: CASSPGSHYGYTF; DNA: TGTGCCAGCAGCCCGGGATCCCATTATGGCTACACCTTC
D: TRBD1; J: TRBJ1-2; V: TRBV10-3; length: 15; size: -; CDR3: CATRGPDRAMDGYTF; DNA: TGTGCCACCCGGGGACCGGACAGGGCAATGGATGGCTACACCTTC
D: TRBD2; J: TRBJ2-1; V: TRBV10-3; length: 13; size: -; CDR3: CAITGLAGNEQFF; DNA: TGTGCCATCACCGGACTAGCGGGGAATGAGCAGTTCTTC
D: -; J: TRBJ2-1; V: TRBV15; length: 14; size: -; CDR3: CATRVASSYNEQFF; DNA: TGTGCCACCAGAGTAGCGAGCTCCTACAATGAGCAGTTCTTC
D: TRBD1; J: TRBJ1-1; V: TRBV7-9; length: 14; size: many; CDR3: CASSLVQGATEAFF; DNA: TGTGCCAGCAGCTTGGTACAGGGGGCAACTGAAGCTTTCTTT